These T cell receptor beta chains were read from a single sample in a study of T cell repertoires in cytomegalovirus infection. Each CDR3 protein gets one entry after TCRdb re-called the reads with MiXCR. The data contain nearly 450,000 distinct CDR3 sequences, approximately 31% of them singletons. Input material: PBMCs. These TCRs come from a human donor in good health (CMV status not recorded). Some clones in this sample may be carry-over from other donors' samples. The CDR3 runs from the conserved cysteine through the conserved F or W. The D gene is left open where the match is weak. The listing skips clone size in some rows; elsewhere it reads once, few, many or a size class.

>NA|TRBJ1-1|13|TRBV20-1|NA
CSARDGGAAEAFF
TGCAGTGCTAGAGACGGGGGGGCCGCTGAAGCTTTCTTT
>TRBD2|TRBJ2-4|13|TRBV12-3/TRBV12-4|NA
CASSWTGGDIQYF
TGTGCCAGCAGCTGGACTGGGGGGGACATTCAGTACTTC
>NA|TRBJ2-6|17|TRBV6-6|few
CASSYSQSSSGANVLTF
TGTGCCAGCAGTTACTCTCAGTCGAGCTCTGGGGCCAACGTCCTGACTTTC
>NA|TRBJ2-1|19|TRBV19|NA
CDSSIVLGFEPQQYNEQFF
TGTGACAGTAGTATAGTTTTAGGGTTTGAACCCCAGCAGTACAATGAGCAGTTCTTC
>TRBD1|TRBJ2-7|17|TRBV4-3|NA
CASSQETRTSGGYEQYF
TGCGCCAGCAGCCAAGAGACCCGCACTTCAGGGGGCTACGAGCAGTACTTC
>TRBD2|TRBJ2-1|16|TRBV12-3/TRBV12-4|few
CASSPRPSGAYNEQFF
TGTGCCAGCAGTCCTCGTCCTAGCGGGGCCTACAATGAGCAGTTCTTC
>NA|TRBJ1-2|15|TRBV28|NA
CASTTPPQDNYGYTF
TGTGCCAGCACCACACCCCCACAGGACAACTATGGCTACACCTTC
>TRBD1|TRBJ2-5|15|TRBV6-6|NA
CASSYGTGLAETQYF
TGTGCCAGCAGTTACGGGACAGGGTTGGCAGAGACCCAGTACTTC
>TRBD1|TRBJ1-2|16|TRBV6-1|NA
CASRPQPGQGFYGYTF
TGTGCCAGCAGGCCCCAACCGGGACAGGGCTTCTATGGCTACACCTTC
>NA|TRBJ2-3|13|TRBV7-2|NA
CASSRKHANTQYF
TGTGCCAGCAGCCGCAAACACGCTAATACGCAGTATTTT
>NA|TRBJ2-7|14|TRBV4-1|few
CASSQVLGESKQYF
TGCGCCAGCAGCCAAGTATTGGGGGAATCAAAGCAGTACTTC
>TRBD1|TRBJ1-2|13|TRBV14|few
CASSRQGINGYTF
TGTGCCAGCAGTCGACAGGGAATAAATGGCTACACCTTC
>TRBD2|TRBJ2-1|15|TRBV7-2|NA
CASSTSGGSNYEQFF
TGTGCCAGCAGCACTAGCGGGGGGTCCAATTATGAGCAGTTCTTC
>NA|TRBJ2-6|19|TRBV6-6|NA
CASSSWGSKGGPGANVLTF
TGTGCCAGCAGTTCATGGGGTTCCAAGGGAGGACCTGGGGCCAACGTCCTGACTTTC
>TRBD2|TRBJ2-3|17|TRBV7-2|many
CASSSFPGLGAADTQYF
TGTGCCAGCAGCTCGTTTCCGGGACTAGGGGCAGCAGATACGCAGTATTTT
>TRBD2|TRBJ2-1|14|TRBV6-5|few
CASSYSPGGNEQFF
TGTGCCAGCAGTTACTCGCCCGGGGGGAATGAGCAGTTCTTC
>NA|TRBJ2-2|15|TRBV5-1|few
CASSLRDQNTGELFF
TGCGCCAGCAGCTTGCGGGACCAGAACACCGGGGAGCTGTTTTTT
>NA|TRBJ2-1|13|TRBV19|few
CASCESSYNEQFF
TGTGCCAGTTGTGAAAGCTCCTACAATGAGCAGTTCTTC
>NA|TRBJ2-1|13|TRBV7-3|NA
CASSLFEGDEQFF
TGTGCCAGCAGCTTGTTTGAAGGGGATGAGCAGTTCTTC
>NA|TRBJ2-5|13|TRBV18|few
CASSAQGRETQYF
TGTGCCAGCTCTGCCCAGGGGAGAGAGACCCAGTACTTC
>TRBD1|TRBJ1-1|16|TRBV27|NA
CASSPNRGRLNTEAFF
TGTGCCAGCAGTCCGAACAGGGGGCGATTGAACACTGAAGCTTTCTTT
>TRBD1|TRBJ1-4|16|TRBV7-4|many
CASSLVRDRDHEKLFF
TGTGCCAGCAGCTTGGTTCGCGACAGGGATCATGAAAAACTGTTTTTT
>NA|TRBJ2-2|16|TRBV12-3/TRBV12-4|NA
CASRGGQLSNTGELFF
TGTGCCAGCAGGGGCGGACAGCTTTCGAACACCGGGGAGCTGTTTTTT
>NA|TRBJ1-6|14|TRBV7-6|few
CASSSDIWDSPLHF
TGTGCCAGCAGCTCGGACATCTGGGATTCACCCCTCCACTTT
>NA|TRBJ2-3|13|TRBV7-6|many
CASSPYPSDTQYF
TGTGCCAGCAGCCCCTATCCCTCAGATACGCAGTATTTT
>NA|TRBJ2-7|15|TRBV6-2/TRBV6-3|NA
CASSYGGWPSYEQYF
TGTGCCAGCAGTTATGGGGGCTGGCCCTCCTACGAGCAGTACTTC
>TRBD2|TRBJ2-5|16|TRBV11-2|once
CASSLGVAGGQETQYF
TGTGCCAGCAGCTTAGGAGTAGCGGGGGGTCAAGAGACCCAGTACTTC
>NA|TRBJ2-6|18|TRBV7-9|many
CASREDHWGRTGANVLTF
TGTGCCAGCAGGGAAGATCATTGGGGGCGGACTGGGGCCAACGTCCTGACTTTC
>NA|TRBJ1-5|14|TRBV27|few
CASSNVYSNQPQHF
TGTGCCAGCAGTAATGTATATAGCAATCAGCCCCAGCATTTT
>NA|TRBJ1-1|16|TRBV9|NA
CASSGPLERSITEAFF
TGTGCCAGCAGCGGGCCCTTAGAGCGATCGATAACTGAAGCTTTCTTT
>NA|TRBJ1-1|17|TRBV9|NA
CASSVGEGPRGATEAFF
TGTGCCAGCAGCGTAGGAGAGGGGCCTCGGGGCGCCACTGAAGCTTTCTTT
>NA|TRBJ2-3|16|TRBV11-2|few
CASSLVPLAYTDTQYF
TGTGCCAGCAGCTTAGTCCCCCTAGCGTACACAGATACGCAGTATTTT
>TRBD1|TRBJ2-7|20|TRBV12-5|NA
CASGLDLTGGEVGGRFEQYF
TGTGCTAGTGGTTTGGACCTAACAGGGGGCGAGGTGGGGGGGCGTTTCGAGCAGTACTTC
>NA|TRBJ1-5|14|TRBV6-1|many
CASSELGPYQPQHF
TGTGCCAGCAGTGAACTGGGGCCCTATCAGCCCCAGCATTTT
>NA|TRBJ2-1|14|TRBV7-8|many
CASSLRIRVDEQFF
TGTGCCAGCAGCTTACGGATCAGGGTCGATGAGCAGTTCTTC
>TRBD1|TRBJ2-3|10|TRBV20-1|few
CSSGQVFQYF
TGCAGTTCGGGACAGGTCTTTCAGTATTTT
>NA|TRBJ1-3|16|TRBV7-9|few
CASNPRGTNSGNTIYF
TGTGCCAGCAACCCTCGGGGGACAAACTCTGGAAACACCATATATTTT
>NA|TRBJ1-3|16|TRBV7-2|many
CASSVAERSSGNTIYF
TGTGCCAGCAGCGTCGCGGAGCGGAGCTCTGGAAACACCATATATTTT
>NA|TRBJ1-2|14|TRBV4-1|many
CASSYPGDYYGYTF
TGCGCCAGCAGCTACCCAGGTGACTACTATGGCTACACCTTC
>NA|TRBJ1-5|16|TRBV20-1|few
CSANSGHAYSNQPQHF
TGCAGTGCCAACTCAGGGCATGCCTATAGCAATCAGCCCCAGCATTTT
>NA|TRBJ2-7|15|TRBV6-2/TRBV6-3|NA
CASNVGSGSAYEQYF
TGTGCCAGCAACGTCGGTTCAGGGTCCGCCTACGAGCAGTACTTC
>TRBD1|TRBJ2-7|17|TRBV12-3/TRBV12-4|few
CASSYKAAGTGGYEQYF
TGTGCCAGCAGTTATAAGGCAGCCGGGACAGGGGGCTACGAGCAGTACTTC